This is a list of T cell receptor beta chains from one sample in a study of T cell changes during pregnancy in multiple sclerosis. Clones were sequenced by immunoSEQ multiplex PCR, and TCRdb holds only the in-frame ones, with some missing. The sample contains tens of thousands of clones, approximately 92% of which appear only once. This specimen consisted of peripheral blood, obtained after pregnancy. Receptors were obtained from a female donor in good health, enrolled as a control in a pregnancy study. Each CDR3 is given with its conserved first and last residue. The D gene is left open where the match is weak. The size entry is marked missing in some rows and otherwise reads once, few, many or a size class.

CASRRFTGELFF | TGTGCCAGCAGGCGTTTTACCGGGGAGCTGTTTTTT | TRBV2 | - | TRBJ2-2 | -
CATSAGQLYEQYF | TGTGCCACCAGCGCCGGACAGCTCTACGAGCAGTACTTC | TRBV15 | - | TRBJ2-7 | -
CASSQDRSLDYGYTF | TGTGCCAGCAGCCAAGATCGGAGCCTTGACTATGGCTACACCTTC | TRBV4-2 | - | TRBJ1-2 | -
CASSDILLAGDAYEQYF | TGTGCCAGCAGCGACATCCTTCTAGCGGGAGACGCCTACGAGCAGTACTTC | TRBV7-8 | - | TRBJ2-7 | TRBD2
CASSLDWITGGRSNEQFF | TGTGCCAGCAGCTTAGATTGGATTACGGGAGGGCGAAGCAATGAGCAGTTCTTC | TRBV7-2 | - | TRBJ2-1 | TRBD2
CASSRTGENYGYTF | TGTGCCAGCAGTAGGACAGGGGAAAACTATGGCTACACCTTC | TRBV6-5 | - | TRBJ1-2 | TRBD1
CASSLTTGYEQYF | TGTGCCAGCAGCTTAACGACAGGGTATGAGCAGTACTTC | TRBV7-2 | - | TRBJ2-7 | TRBD1
CASSPPEGVPGNTIYF | TGTGCCAGCTCACCACCGGAGGGCGTTCCTGGAAACACCATATATTTT | TRBV18 | - | TRBJ1-3 | -
CASSSYQPQHF | TGTGCCAGCAGTTCTTATCAGCCCCAGCATTTT | TRBV28 | few | TRBJ1-5 | -
CASSLRGSYPANYGYTF | TGTGCCAGCAGCCTGCGAGGTTCGTACCCAGCTAACTATGGCTACACCTTC | TRBV28 | - | TRBJ1-2 | -
CASSIGLADLLETQYF | TGCGCCAGCAGCATCGGACTAGCGGACCTCCTAGAGACCCAGTACTTC | TRBV5-1 | - | TRBJ2-5 | TRBD2
CATGTSGDTDTQYF | TGTGCCACCGGGACTAGCGGGGATACAGATACGCAGTATTTT | TRBV10-3 | - | TRBJ2-3 | TRBD2
CASSLGRQSSYNSPLHF | TGCGCCAGCAGCTTGGGGAGGCAGAGCTCCTATAATTCACCCCTCCACTTT | TRBV5-1 | - | TRBJ1-6 | -
CASSSRHGQARGEQFF | TGTGCCAGCAGTTCCAGACACGGTCAAGCTCGGGGTGAGCAGTTCTTC | TRBV28 | - | TRBJ2-1 | -
CASRLERGKSYEQYF | TGTGCCAGCAGGTTGGAGCGGGGAAAGTCCTACGAGCAGTACTTC | TRBV7-2 | - | TRBJ2-7 | TRBD2
CASSISGTSGGAKQFF | TGTGCCAGCAGTATTTCAGGGACTAGCGGGGGAGCAAAGCAGTTCTTC | TRBV27 | - | TRBJ2-1 | TRBD2
CASSLARLAHEQFF | TGTGCCAGCAGCTTAGCCCGACTAGCACATGAGCAGTTCTTC | TRBV7-9 | - | TRBJ2-1 | TRBD2
CASSYSSGQVYGYTF | TGTGCCAGCAGTTACTCGTCCGGACAAGTTTATGGCTACACCTTC | TRBV6-5 | - | TRBJ1-2 | -
CASSLGTGNWANTEAFF | TGTGCCAGCAGCTTAGGAACAGGGAATTGGGCGAACACTGAAGCTTTCTTT | TRBV7-9 | - | TRBJ1-1 | -
CASSIRTGSPPETQYF | TGTGCCAGTAGTATCCGGACAGGGAGCCCCCCAGAGACCCAGTACTTC | TRBV19 | - | TRBJ2-5 | TRBD1
CASSILSGGLSYNEQFF | TGTGCCAGTAGTATACTTAGCGGGGGGCTCTCCTACAATGAGCAGTTCTTC | TRBV19 | - | TRBJ2-1 | TRBD2
CASSKGASGDPNYGYTF | TGTGCCAGCAGCAAAGGGGCGTCGGGGGACCCTAACTATGGCTACACCTTC | TRBV21-1 | - | TRBJ1-2 | -
CASSYGGGRGTGELFF | TGTGCCAGCAGTTATGGGGGGGGCCGGGGCACCGGGGAGCTGTTTTTT | TRBV6-5 | - | TRBJ2-2 | -
CASSPVGNIQYF | TGTGCCAGCAGCCCGGTCGGAAACATTCAGTACTTC | TRBV7-2 | - | TRBJ2-4 | -
CASSKQGTDTEAFF | TGTGCCAGCAGCAAACAGGGAACGGACACTGAAGCTTTCTTT | TRBV6-5 | - | TRBJ1-1 | -
CASRGEGNYGYTF | TGTGCCAGCAGAGGGGAGGGGAACTATGGCTACACCTTC | TRBV6-5 | - | TRBJ1-2 | -
CASSPTGSSYEQYF | TGTGCCAGCAGCCCTACAGGAAGCTCCTACGAGCAGTACTTC | TRBV11-3 | - | TRBJ2-7 | -
CASSLARAYGYTF | TGTGCCAGCAGCTTAGCGAGGGCTTATGGCTACACCTTC | TRBV7-9 | - | TRBJ1-2 | -
CSARAGERSYEQYF | TGCAGCGCCCGGGCGGGGGAGAGGTCCTACGAGCAGTACTTC | TRBV29-1 | - | TRBJ2-7 | TRBD2
CASRYQGNTEAFF | TGTGCCAGTAGGTACCAGGGGAACACTGAAGCTTTCTTT | TRBV19 | - | TRBJ1-1 | -
CASSIKGSGASEAFF | TGTGCCAGTAGTATAAAAGGGTCTGGGGCCAGTGAAGCTTTCTTT | TRBV19 | - | TRBJ1-1 | -
CASSRTGRKGTEAFF | TGTGCCAGCAGCCGGACAGGGCGAAAGGGCACTGAAGCTTTCTTT | TRBV21-1 | - | TRBJ1-1 | -
CASRSPGQGQGTEAFF | TGTGCCAGCAGATCTCCGGGACAGGGTCAGGGGACTGAAGCTTTCTTT | TRBV27 | - | TRBJ1-1 | TRBD1
CASRLPGTSFDEQFF | TGTGCCAGCAGACTACCCGGGACTAGCTTCGATGAGCAGTTCTTC | TRBV28 | once | TRBJ2-1 | TRBD2
CASSYAGNGYTF | TGTGCCAGCAGTTATGCGGGTAATGGCTACACCTTC | TRBV6-5 | few | TRBJ1-2 | -
CASSLVQGWGTEAFF | TGTGCCAGCAGCTTAGTACAGGGATGGGGCACTGAAGCTTTCTTT | TRBV7-9 | few | TRBJ1-1 | -
CASSSARAYEQYF | TGTGCCAGCAGTTCCGCCAGGGCCTACGAGCAGTACTTC | TRBV6-6 | - | TRBJ2-7 | -
CASSYTGVATEAFF | TGTGCCAGCAGTTATACAGGGGTTGCCACTGAAGCTTTCTTT | TRBV27 | few | TRBJ1-1 | TRBD1
CASSLGDSGANVLTF | TGCGCCAGCAGCTTGGGAGACTCTGGGGCCAACGTCCTGACTTTC | TRBV5-1 | - | TRBJ2-6 | -
CASRQGWNTEAFF | TGCGCCAGCAGGCAGGGATGGAACACTGAAGCTTTCTTT | TRBV5-1 | - | TRBJ1-1 | -
CASHRGGGEMNEQFF | TGCGCCAGCCACAGGGGCGGGGGGGAGATGAATGAGCAGTTCTTC | TRBV5-1 | - | TRBJ2-1 | TRBD2
CASSSIGTGTHEQYF | TGTGCCAGCTCAAGCATCGGGACAGGGACCCACGAGCAGTACTTC | TRBV18 | - | TRBJ2-7 | TRBD1
CASGNRGRWGHRDTEAFF | TGTGCCAGCGGAAACAGGGGGCGTTGGGGCCACAGGGACACTGAAGCTTTCTTT | TRBV28 | - | TRBJ1-1 | TRBD1
CASSLDTYEQYF | TGTGCCAGCAGCTTAGATACCTACGAGCAGTACTTC | TRBV7-2 | - | TRBJ2-7 | -
CSAAGYEQFF | TGCAGTGCTGCAGGGTATGAGCAGTTCTTC | TRBV20-1 | - | TRBJ2-1 | -
CASSQELRQGARYTF | TGTGCCAGCAGCCAAGAACTGAGACAGGGGGCGAGGTACACCTTC | TRBV4-2 | - | TRBJ1-2 | TRBD1
CATQGFYGYTF | TGTGCCACGCAGGGTTTCTATGGCTACACCTTC | TRBV6-6 | - | TRBJ1-2 | -
CASSWGTGWANEKLFF | TGTGCCAGCAGCTGGGGGACAGGGTGGGCTAATGAAAAACTGTTTTTT | TRBV7-6 | - | TRBJ1-4 | TRBD1